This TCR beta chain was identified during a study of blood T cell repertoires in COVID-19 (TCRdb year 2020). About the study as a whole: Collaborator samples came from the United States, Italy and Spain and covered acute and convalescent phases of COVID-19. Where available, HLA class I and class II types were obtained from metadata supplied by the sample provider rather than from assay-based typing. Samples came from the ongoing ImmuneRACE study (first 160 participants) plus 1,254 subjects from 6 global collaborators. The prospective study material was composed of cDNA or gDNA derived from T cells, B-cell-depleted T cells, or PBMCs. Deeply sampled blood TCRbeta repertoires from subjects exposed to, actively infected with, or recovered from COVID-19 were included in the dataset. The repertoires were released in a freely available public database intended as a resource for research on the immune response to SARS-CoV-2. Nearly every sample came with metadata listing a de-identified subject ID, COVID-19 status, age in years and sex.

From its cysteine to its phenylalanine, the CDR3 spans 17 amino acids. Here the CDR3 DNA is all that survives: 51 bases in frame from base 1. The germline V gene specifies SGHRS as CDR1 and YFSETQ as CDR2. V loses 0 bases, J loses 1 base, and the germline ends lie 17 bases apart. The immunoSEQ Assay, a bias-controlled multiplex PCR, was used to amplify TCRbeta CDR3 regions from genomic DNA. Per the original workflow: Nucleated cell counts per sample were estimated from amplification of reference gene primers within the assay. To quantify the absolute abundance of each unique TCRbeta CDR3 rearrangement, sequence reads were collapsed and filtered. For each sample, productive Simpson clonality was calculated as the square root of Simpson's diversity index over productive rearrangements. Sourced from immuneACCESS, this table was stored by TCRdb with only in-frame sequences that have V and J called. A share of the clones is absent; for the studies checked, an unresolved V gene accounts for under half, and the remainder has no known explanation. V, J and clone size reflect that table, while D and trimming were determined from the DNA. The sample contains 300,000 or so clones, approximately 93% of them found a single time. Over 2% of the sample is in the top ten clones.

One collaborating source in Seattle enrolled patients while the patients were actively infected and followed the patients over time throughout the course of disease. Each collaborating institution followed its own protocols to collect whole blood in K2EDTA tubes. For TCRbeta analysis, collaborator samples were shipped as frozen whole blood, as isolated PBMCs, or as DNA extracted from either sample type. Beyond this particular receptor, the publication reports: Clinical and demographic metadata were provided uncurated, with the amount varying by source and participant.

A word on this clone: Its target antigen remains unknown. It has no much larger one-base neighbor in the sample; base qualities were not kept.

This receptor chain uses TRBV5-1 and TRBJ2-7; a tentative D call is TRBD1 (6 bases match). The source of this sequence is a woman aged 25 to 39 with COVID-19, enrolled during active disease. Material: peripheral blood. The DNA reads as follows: TGCGCCAGCAGCTTGGAGGCCTTGGGGACAAATTCCTACGAGCAGTACTTC. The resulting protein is CASSLEALGTNSYEQYF.